The source of this T cell receptor beta chain is a study of post-analysis software for immune sequencing data. As regards this clonotype: Its matching antigen is unknown.

TCR beta cDNA libraries included unique molecular identifiers. TCRdb re-derived calls from the PCR reads in MiXCR, one entry per CDR3 protein. The data contain 650,000 to 850,000 distinct CDR3 sequences, about 53% of them singletons. Trimming cost V 1 base and J 5 bases, with 14 bases left between them. The germline V gene encodes CDR1 SGHVS and CDR2 FQNEAQ. The CDR3 sequence is 15 residues long. Study-wide points: Roughly five TRBV segments occurring more often in patients than controls included TRBV5-6, TRBV5-1 and TRBV20-1.

The clonotype was recovered from a girl aged 10 to 17 with multiple sclerosis. The rearrangement uses TRBV7-8 and TRBJ2-5, with D perhaps TRBD1 (5 bases). The specimen sequenced was blood. In nucleotides, the CDR3 is TGTGCCAGCAGCTTAGAAGGCAGGGCCTCGGAGACCCAGTACTTC. This encodes CASSLEGRASETQYF. The variable domain in full, with the rest retrieved from reference TRBV7-8 and TRBJ2-5, is GAGVSQSPRYKVAKRGQDVALRCDPISGHVSLFWYQQALGQGPEFLTYFQNEAQLDKSGLPSDRFFAERPEGSVSTLKIQRTQQEDSAVYLCASSLEGRASETQYFGPGTRLLVL.